A single T cell receptor (beta chain) is shown here with its context. This clonotype was counted at least ten times. It has no known antigen specificity. Qualities for individual bases were not recorded, and no much larger clone is one base off. In light of the paper, this sample's time point label describes: persistent/refractory GD, antithyroid drugs over 5 years with positive TRAb. For both TCR sequencing and RNA sequencing, RNA was extracted from PBMCs in TRIzol. Graves' disease was diagnosed according to American Thyroid Association guidelines. Patients were recruited from an endocrinology department in Xi'an, China. From each patient, 7.5 to 10 milliliters of peripheral blood was collected into an EDTA anticoagulant tube. Ficoll Paque Plus density gradient separation was used to isolate PBMCs, and no further T cell sorting was done. RNA quality was checked with an Agilent 2100 Bioanalyzer and agarose gel, and concentration with a NanoDrop 2000.

According to the germline V gene, CDR1 reads MDHEN and CDR2 reads SYDVKM. Unmatched junction bases come to 12, with V trimmed by 6 bases and J by 1 base. From the cysteine up to the phenylalanine, the CDR3 has a length of 17 residues. The DNA shown is the 51-base CDR3, in frame from base 1. The data derive from a study of regulatory T cells in long-lasting Graves disease (dated by TCRdb to about 2021). Concerning the study at large: Persistent Graves' disease was defined as antithyroid drug treatment for over 5 years with persistently positive TSH receptor autoantibodies. Persistent Graves' disease patients were compared with newly diagnosed Graves' disease patients by peripheral blood TCR sequencing and RNA sequencing. The study was registered as a clinical trial and conducted in China. A total of around 35 samples were covered by TCR sequencing, comprising around 13 persistent and roughly 20 newly diagnosed Graves' disease patients. On average, persistent Graves' disease patients in the clinical cohort had been on antithyroid drugs for around 9.5 years.

What the study reported, not specific to this receptor: The small sample size was acknowledged by the authors as a limitation that may reduce accuracy. Only peripheral blood was studied, because thyroid tissue, the primary lesion, was inaccessible. Persistent disease showed preferential use of TRBV28, TRBJ1-2 and TRBJ2-5, whereas newly diagnosed disease favored TRBV20-1 and TRBJ2-1. Only the TCR beta chain was sequenced and analyzed. Persistent patients shared more public clonotypes among themselves (fewer than 3,000) than newly diagnosed patients did (roughly 910). Lower TCR Shannon entropy and fewer highly expanded clones were observed in persistent Graves' disease patients than in newly diagnosed patients, which suggested clonal expansion.

Receptors were amplified or captured by multiplex PCR. The reads were generated on an Illumina HiSeq 4000. CDR3 regions were amplified by Arm-PCR with iRepertoire HTBI primers to construct TCR beta libraries. Before sequencing, the PCR products underwent gel purification. Per the source publication's procedure: A total of some 65 TRBV and 14 TRBJ segments were identified across samples and were used for gene usage analysis of CDR3 amino acid clonotypes. Filtered high-quality paired reads were merged into contigs using COPE and FqMerger. BLAST was used to align contigs to the IMGT TRBV, TRBD and TRBJ reference genes, and CDR3 was defined following IMGT. Any clonotype with a frequency above 0.1% was classified as a highly expanded clone. Shannon entropy served as the measure of repertoire diversity, while the Gini coefficient captured V-J evenness. A clonotype found in more than one individual was treated as public. TCRdb cleaned the public reads at Q25 with fastp, built clones with MiXCR and kept in-frame beta chains. CDR3 protein sequences are deduplicated, and each keeps its most common genes and DNA. It is TCRdb's table, rather than the study itself, that gives the V and J calls and clone size. This sample gives around 460,000 distinct CDR3 sequences in total; 22% of them show up just once. The ten largest clones take up 13% of the sample.

The chain is made from TRBV28 and TRBJ2-3, and TRBD1 matches 8 of the central bases. Source: peripheral blood mononuclear cells (PBMCs), taken when the disease was refractory, from a patient treated with antithyroid drugs. The sequence derives from a female donor with Graves disease. Here is the DNA: TGTGCCAGCAGACCCAATACCGGGACAGGCGGCACAGATACGCAGTATTTT. It translates to CASRPNTGTGGTDTQYF.